Listed below are T cell receptor beta chains from one sample, sequenced in a study of T cell repertoires in cytomegalovirus infection. TCRdb ran MiXCR on the reads and lists one entry per CDR3 protein. The sample holds hundreds of thousands of distinct CDR3 sequences, approximately 24% seen once. The sample comprised CD8+ T cells from PBMCs. The source of these receptors is a human donor in good health (CMV status not recorded). Some clones in this sample may be carry-over from other donors' samples. CDR3s include the opening cysteine and the closing phenylalanine or tryptophan.

V gene,J gene,CDR3 protein
TRBV6-1,TRBJ2-1,CASSEEIAGAGGEQFF
TRBV6-5,TRBJ2-5,CASSQQQETQYF
TRBV13,TRBJ2-2,CASTPPSGFSGELFF
TRBV10-3,TRBJ2-1,CAISATPGRSSYNEQFF
TRBV6-6,TRBJ2-3,CASSYSQDRGDPTDTQYF
TRBV7-9,TRBJ1-5,CASSPGTSSNQPQHF
TRBV20-1,TRBJ2-3,CSAWTRDSTDTQYF
TRBV7-9,TRBJ1-5,CASRGGSNQPQHF
TRBV29-1,TRBJ1-1,CSVGAQAFF
TRBV28,TRBJ2-2,CASSSDMRAGVLFF
TRBV7-9,TRBJ1-1,CASSPKMNTEAFF
TRBV9,TRBJ1-3,CASSPQGGFGNTIYF
TRBV28,TRBJ2-3,CANSPDSITDTQYF
TRBV3-1,TRBJ2-1,CASSQEILAGVLYNEQFF
TRBV7-6,TRBJ2-3,CASSLAVLADTQYF
TRBV6-5,TRBJ2-3,CASSFYASDTQYF
TRBV19,TRBJ1-1,CASSKGASTEAFF
TRBV7-6,TRBJ2-1,CASSRRRRGDNEQFF
TRBV5-4,TRBJ2-1,CASGAAGTSSYNEQFF
TRBV6-1,TRBJ2-2,CASSERTTGTGELFF
TRBV6-5,TRBJ2-2,CASSYYDSNTGELFF
TRBV6-2/TRBV6-3,TRBJ2-1,CASSFMGGNEQFF
TRBV27,TRBJ2-5,CASSLSGYQETQYF
TRBV15,TRBJ1-5,CATSRDRWDRENQPQHF
TRBV4-1,TRBJ2-3,CASSARKSTDTQYF
TRBV6-2/TRBV6-3,TRBJ2-1,CVSSYTGLGNEQFF
TRBV5-6,TRBJ2-5,CASSPFALSTGFLETQYF
TRBV11-1,TRBJ2-1,CATPKQGASLGEQFF
TRBV6-2/TRBV6-3,TRBJ2-7,CASSPSGRRYEQYF
TRBV10-3,TRBJ2-5,CAISESGATLLQETQYF
TRBV5-6,TRBJ1-2,CASSLKPQVDYGYTF
TRBV28,TRBJ2-7,CASSFMNYEQYF
TRBV2,TRBJ1-2,CARDGIGTAPFNYGYTF
TRBV7-9,TRBJ2-3,CASSFRVGDTQYF
TRBV6-2/TRBV6-3,TRBJ2-2,CASSPLTGRETGELFF
TRBV28,TRBJ2-1,CASSSIGLAGGSNEQFF
TRBV11-2,TRBJ2-3,CASSRGGRRAQYF
TRBV6-2/TRBV6-3,TRBJ2-1,CASSYSAQQGLVDNEQFF
TRBV6-5,TRBJ2-1,CASSYGPLGQNNEQFF
TRBV7-2,TRBJ1-2,CASSLVATSYGYTF
TRBV12-5,TRBJ1-1,CASGLVLVGTGLTEAFF
TRBV20-1,TRBJ1-2,CSAPNYGYTF
TRBV20-1,TRBJ2-1,CSALDLSSYNEQFF
TRBV7-2,TRBJ1-1,CASSLVGVMNTEAFF
TRBV19,TRBJ2-5,CASSPNGGLQETQYF
TRBV5-5,TRBJ2-5,CASRSNGGRVETQYF
TRBV20-1,TRBJ2-3,CSASPWQSTDTQYF
TRBV7-6,TRBJ2-6,CASSPLVRGPGANVLTF
TRBV12-5,TRBJ2-7,CASGAPGPLYEQYF
TRBV25-1,TRBJ2-7,CASSPTGTRYEQYF
TRBV7-6,TRBJ2-3,CASSWGDSGQGTTDTQYF
TRBV27,TRBJ2-3,CASQAGTSTDTQYF
TRBV19,TRBJ2-3,CASRITPGDTQYF
TRBV19,TRBJ2-7,CASSIDLDRASYEQYF
TRBV14,TRBJ2-1,CASSHPGQGRLNNEQFF
TRBV6-1,TRBJ2-5,CASSPDISSQETQYF
TRBV7-6,TRBJ2-1,CASSRIAGGQNEQFF
TRBV28,TRBJ1-6,CASRDGRQYNSPLHF
TRBV28,TRBJ1-2,CASSFQGARTGYTF
TRBV19,TRBJ2-1,CASISDWNEQFF